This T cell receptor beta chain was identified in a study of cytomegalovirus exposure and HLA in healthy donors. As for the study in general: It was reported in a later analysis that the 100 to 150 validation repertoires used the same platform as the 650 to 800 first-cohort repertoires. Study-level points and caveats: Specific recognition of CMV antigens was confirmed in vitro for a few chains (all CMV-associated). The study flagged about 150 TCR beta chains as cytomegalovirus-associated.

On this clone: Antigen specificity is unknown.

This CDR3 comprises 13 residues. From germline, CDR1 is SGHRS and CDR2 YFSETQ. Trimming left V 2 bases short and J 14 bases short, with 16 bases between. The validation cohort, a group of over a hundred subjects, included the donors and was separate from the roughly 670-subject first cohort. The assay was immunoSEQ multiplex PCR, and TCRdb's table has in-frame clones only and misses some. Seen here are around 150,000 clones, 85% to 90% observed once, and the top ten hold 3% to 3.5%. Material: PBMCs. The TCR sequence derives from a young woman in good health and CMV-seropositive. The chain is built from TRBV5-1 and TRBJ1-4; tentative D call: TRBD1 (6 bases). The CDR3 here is CASSFGQGSILFF. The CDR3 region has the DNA TGCGCCAGCAGCTTCGGGCAGGGGTCTATCCTGTTTTTT.